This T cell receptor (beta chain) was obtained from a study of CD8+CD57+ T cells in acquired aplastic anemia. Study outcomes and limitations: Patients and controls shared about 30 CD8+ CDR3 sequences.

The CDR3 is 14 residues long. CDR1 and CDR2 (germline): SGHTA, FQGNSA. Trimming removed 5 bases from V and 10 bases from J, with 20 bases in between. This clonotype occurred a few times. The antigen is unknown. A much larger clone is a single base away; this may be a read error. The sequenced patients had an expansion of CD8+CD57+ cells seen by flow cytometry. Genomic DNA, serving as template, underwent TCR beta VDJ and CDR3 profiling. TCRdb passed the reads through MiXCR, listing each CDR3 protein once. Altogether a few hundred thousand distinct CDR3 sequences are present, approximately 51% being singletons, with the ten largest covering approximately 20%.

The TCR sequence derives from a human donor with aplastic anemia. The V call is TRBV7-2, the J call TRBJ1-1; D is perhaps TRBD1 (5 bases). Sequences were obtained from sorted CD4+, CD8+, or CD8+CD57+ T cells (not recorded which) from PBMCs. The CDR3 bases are TGTGCCAGCAGCCCCGCCCCCGACAGCCTTGGAGCTTTCTTT. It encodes CASSPAPDSLGAFF.